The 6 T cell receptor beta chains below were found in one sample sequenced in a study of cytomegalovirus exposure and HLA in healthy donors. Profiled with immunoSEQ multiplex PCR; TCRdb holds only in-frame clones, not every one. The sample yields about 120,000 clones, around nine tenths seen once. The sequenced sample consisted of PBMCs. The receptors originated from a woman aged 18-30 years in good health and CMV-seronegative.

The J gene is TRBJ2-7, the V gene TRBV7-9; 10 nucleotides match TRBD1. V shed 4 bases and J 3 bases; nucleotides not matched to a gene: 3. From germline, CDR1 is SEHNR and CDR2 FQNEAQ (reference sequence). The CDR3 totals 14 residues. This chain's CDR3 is CASSYGTGDYEQYF. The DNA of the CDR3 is TGTGCCAGCAGCTACGGGACAGGGGACTACGAGCAGTACTTC.

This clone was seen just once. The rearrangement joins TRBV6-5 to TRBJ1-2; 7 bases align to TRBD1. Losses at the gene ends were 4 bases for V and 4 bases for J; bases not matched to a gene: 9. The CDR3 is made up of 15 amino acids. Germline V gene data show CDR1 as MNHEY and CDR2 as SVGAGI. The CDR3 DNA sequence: TGTGCCAGCAGTTCCCCTCGGACAGGAGCCTATGGCTACACCTTC. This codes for CASSSPRTGAYGYTF.

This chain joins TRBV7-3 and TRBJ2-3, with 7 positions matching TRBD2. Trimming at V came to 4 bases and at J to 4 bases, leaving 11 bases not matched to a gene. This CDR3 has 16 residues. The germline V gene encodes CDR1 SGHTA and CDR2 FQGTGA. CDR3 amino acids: CASSSLGEGNADTQYF. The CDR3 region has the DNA TGTGCCAGCAGCTCCCTTGGGGAGGGGAACGCAGATACGCAGTATTTT.

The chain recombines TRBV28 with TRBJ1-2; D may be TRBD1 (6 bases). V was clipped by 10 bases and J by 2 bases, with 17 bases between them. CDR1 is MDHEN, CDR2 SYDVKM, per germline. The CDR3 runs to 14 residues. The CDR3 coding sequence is TGTGCCACCCAAAACAGGGCGGAGAACTATGGCTACACCTTC. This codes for CATQNRAENYGYTF.

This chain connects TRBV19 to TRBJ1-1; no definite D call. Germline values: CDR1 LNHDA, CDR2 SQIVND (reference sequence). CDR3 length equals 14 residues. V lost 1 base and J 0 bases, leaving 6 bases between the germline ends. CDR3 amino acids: CASSIGLMNTEAFF. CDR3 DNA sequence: TGTGCCAGTAGTATAGGGCTTATGAACACTGAAGCTTTCTTT.

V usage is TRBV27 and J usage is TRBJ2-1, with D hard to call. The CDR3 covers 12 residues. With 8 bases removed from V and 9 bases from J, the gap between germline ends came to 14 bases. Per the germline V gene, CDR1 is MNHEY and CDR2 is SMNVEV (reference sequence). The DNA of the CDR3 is TGTGCCAGCGGCCTACGGAGTCTTGAGCAGTTCTTC. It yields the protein CASGLRSLEQFF.